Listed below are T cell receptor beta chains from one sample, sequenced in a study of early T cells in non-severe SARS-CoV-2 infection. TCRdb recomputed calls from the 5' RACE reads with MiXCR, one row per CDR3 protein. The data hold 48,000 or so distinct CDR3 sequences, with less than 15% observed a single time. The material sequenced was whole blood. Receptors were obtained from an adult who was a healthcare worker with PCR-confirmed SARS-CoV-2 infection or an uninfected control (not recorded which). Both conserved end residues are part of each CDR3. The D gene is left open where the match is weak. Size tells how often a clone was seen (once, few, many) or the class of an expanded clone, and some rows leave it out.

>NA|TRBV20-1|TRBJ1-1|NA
CSARGPATEAFF
TGCAGTGCTAGGGGGCCCGCCACTGAAGCTTTCTTT
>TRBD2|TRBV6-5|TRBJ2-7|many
CASSDSGTSGYEQYF
TGTGCCAGCAGTGACTCCGGGACTAGCGGGTACGAGCAGTACTTC
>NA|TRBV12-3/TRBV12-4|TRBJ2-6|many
CASTSRSSLSGANVLTF
TGTGCCAGCACCTCTCGTAGTAGCCTCTCTGGGGCCAACGTCCTGACTTTC
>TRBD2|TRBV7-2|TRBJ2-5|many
CASSAQRTSGGETQYF
TGTGCCAGCAGCGCCCAACGGACTAGCGGGGGAGAGACCCAGTACTTC
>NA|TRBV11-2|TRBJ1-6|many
CASSFGVPTPLHF
TGTGCCAGCAGCTTTGGGGTCCCAACACCCCTCCACTTT
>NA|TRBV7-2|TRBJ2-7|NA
CASSSDWGSYEQYF
TGTGCCAGCAGTTCCGACTGGGGTTCCTACGAGCAGTACTTC
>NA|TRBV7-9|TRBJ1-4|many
CASSPVATNEKLFF
TGTGCCAGCAGCCCAGTTGCAACTAATGAAAAACTGTTTTTT
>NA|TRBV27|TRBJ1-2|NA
CASSLVGADGYTF
TGTGCCAGCAGTTTGGTAGGGGCTGATGGCTACACCTTC
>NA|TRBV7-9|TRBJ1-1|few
CASSSPGKNTEAFF
TGTGCCAGCAGCTCACCTGGTAAGAACACTGAAGCTTTCTTT
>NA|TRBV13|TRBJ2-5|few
CASSLPGLGETQYF
TGTGCCAGCAGCCTCCCGGGGCTCGGAGAGACCCAGTACTTC
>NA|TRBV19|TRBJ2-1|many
CASSIAGDPYNEQFF
TGTGCCAGTAGTATAGCGGGAGACCCCTACAATGAGCAGTTCTTC
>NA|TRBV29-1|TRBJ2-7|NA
CSVAIRGGSYEQYF
TGCAGCGTTGCAATAAGGGGGGGCTCCTACGAGCAGTACTTC
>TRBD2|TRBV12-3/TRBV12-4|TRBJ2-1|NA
CASVAGGSYNEQFF
TGTGCCAGCGTAGCGGGGGGGAGCTACAATGAGCAGTTCTTC
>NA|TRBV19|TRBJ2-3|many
CASSISGSSTDTQYF
TGTGCCAGTAGTATATCCGGCAGTTCCACAGATACGCAGTATTTT
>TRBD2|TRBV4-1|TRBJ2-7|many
CASSLRGPGTSGPVGEQYF
TGCGCCAGCAGCCTCAGAGGGCCCGGGACTAGCGGACCCGTGGGGGAGCAGTACTTC
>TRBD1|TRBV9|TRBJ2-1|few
CASSVGMGQGFDEQFF
TGTGCCAGCAGCGTAGGAATGGGACAGGGCTTCGATGAGCAGTTCTTC
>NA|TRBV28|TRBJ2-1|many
CASSFGTGWYNEQFF
TGTGCCAGCAGTTTTGGTACAGGGTGGTACAATGAGCAGTTCTTC